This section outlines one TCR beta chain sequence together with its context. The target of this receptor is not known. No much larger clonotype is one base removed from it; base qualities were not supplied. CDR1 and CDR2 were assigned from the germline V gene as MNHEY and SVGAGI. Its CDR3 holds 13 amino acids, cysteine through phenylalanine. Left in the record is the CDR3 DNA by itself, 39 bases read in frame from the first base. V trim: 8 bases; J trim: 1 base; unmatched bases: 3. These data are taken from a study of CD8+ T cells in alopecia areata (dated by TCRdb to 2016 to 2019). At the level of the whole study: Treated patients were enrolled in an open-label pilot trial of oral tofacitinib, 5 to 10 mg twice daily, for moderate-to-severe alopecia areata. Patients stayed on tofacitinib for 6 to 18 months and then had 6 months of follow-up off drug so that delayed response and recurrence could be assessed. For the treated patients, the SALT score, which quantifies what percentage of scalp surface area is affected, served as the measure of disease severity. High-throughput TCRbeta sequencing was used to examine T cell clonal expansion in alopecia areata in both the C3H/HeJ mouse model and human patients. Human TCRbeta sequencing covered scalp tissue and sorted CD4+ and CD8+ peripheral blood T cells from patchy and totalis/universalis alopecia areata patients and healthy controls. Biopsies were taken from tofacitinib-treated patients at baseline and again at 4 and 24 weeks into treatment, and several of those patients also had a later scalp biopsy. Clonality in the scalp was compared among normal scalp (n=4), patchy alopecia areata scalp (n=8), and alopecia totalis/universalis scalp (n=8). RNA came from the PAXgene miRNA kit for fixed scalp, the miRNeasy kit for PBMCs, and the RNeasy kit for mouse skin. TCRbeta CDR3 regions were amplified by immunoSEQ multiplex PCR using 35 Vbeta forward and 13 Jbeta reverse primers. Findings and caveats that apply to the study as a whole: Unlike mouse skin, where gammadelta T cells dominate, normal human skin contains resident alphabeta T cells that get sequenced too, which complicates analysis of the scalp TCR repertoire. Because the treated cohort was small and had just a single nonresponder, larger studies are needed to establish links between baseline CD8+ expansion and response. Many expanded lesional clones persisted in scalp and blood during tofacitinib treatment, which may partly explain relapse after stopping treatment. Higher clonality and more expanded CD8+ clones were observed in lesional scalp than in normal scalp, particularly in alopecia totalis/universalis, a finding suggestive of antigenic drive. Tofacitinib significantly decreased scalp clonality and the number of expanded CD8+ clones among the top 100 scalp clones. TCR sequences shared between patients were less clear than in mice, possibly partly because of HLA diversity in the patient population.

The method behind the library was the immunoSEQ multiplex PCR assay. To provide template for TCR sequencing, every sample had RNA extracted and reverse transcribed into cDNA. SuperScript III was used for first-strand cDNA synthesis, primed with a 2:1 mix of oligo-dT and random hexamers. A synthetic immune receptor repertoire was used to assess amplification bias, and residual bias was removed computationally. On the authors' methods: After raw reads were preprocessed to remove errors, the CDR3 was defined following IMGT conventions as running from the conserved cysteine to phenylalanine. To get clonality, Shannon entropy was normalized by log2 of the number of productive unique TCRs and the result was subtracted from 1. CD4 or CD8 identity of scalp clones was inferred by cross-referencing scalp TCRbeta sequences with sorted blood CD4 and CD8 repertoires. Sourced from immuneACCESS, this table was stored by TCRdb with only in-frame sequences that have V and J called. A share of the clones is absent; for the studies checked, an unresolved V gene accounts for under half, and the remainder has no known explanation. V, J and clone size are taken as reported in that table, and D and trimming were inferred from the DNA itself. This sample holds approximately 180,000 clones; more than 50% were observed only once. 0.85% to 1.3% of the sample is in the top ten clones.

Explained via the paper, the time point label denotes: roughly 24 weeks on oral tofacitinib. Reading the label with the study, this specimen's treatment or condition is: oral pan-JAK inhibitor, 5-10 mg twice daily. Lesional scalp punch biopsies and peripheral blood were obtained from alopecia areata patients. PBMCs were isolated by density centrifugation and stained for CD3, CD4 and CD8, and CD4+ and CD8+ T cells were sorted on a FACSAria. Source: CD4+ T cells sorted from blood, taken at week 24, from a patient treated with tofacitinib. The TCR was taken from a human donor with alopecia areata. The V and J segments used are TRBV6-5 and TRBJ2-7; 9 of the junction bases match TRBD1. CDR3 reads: CASSGTGSYEQYF. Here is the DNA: TGTGCCAGCTCAGGGACAGGGTCCTACGAGCAGTACTTC.